This TCR beta chain was identified during a study of cytomegalovirus exposure and HLA in healthy donors. Germline V gene data show CDR1 as SGHRS and CDR2 as YFSETQ. The CDR3 spans 16 residues. V dropped 0 bases and J dropped 1 base, with 10 bases sitting between them. A multiplex PCR was run with 60 Vbeta primers and 13 Jbeta primers. Method: immunoSEQ multiplex PCR; TCRdb's copy keeps in-frame clones and lacks some. Among about 120,000 clones, about 80% were seen once, and the ten largest hold 1.5%. The specimen sequenced was PBMCs. This chain uses TRBV5-1 with TRBJ2-2; maybe TRBD2 (5 bases). The TCR comes from a woman aged 18-29 years in good health and CMV-seronegative. In nucleotides, the CDR3 is TGCGCCAGCAGCTTGGTAAGACTACAGAACACCGGGGAGCTGTTTTTT. Residues: CASSLVRLQNTGELFF.